This T cell receptor (beta chain) was sequenced in a study of cytotoxic CD8 clonotypes in ibrutinib-treated CLL. The wider study: Outcomes included some 24 partial and 2 complete responses; after median roughly 66 months, roughly 14 stayed remitted and 12 progressed. Study results and caveats: Public clonotypes, rarely seen, contracted or held steady on treatment.

TCR beta libraries used about 2.2 micrograms of genomic DNA from cryopreserved PBMCs. Measured with immunoSEQ multiplex PCR; TCRdb has only the in-frame clones, and not every one. Of about 24,000 clones in the sample, approximately 81% were seen once. Concerning this clone itself: Its antigen is as yet unknown.

Sequenced material: PBMCs, taken before ibrutinib treatment. The clonotype originates from a human donor with chronic lymphocytic leukemia.

CDR3 bases: TGCGCCAGCAGTCGCACCAGGCAAGGGCCCCCGTTTAGCGCCTATGGCTACACCTTC. It is translated as CASSRTRQGPPFSAYGYTF. The rearrangement joins TRBV10-1 to TRBJ1-2, with unresolved D. The CDR3 has 19 residues. In germline, CDR1 is WNHNN, CDR2 SYGVQD (reference sequence). V lost 5 bases and J 4 bases, leaving 29 bases between the germline ends.